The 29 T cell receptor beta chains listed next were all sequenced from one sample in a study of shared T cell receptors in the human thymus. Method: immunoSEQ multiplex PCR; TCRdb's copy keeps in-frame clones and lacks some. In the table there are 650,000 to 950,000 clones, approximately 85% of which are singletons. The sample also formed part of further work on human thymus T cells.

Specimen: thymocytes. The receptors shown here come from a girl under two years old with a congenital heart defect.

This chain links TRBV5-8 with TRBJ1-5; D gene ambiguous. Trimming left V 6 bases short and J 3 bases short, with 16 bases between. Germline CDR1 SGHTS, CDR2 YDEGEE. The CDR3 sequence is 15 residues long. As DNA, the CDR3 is TGTGCCAGCACCCTCTCAGGTCCCCTCAATCAGCCCCAGCATTTT. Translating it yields CASTLSGPLNQPQHF. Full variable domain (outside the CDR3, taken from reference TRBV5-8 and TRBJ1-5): EAGVTQSPTHLIKTRGQQATLRCSPISGHTSVYWYQQALGLGLQFLLWYDEGEERNRGNFPPRFSGRQFPNYSSELNVNALELEDSALYLCASTLSGPLNQPQHFGDGTRLSIL.

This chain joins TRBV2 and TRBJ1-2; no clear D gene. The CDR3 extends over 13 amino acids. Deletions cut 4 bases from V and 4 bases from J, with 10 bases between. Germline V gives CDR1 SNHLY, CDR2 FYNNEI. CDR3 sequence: CASSGGDLYGYTF. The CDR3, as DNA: TGTGCCAGCAGTGGAGGAGATCTCTATGGCTACACCTTC.

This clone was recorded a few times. As DNA, the CDR3 is TGTGCCTGGAGTGACAGTTACGGCGATAGCGGGGCACCCTCCTACGAGCAGTACTTC. Translated: CAWSDSYGDSGAPSYEQYF. V usage is TRBV30 and J usage is TRBJ2-7; 8 bases fit TRBD2. CDR3 length equals 19 residues. The trim removed 1 base at V and 0 bases at J, leaving 17 bases unmatched. The germline CDR1 and CDR2 sequences are GTSNPN and SVGIG (reference sequence).

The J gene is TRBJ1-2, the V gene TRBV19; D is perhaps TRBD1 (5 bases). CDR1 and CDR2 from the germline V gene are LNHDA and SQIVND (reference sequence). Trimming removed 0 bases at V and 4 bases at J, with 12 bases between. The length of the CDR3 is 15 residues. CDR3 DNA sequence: TGTGCCAGTAGTATAGATCCGGGGGTCCCCTATGGCTACACCTTC. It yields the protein CASSIDPGVPYGYTF.

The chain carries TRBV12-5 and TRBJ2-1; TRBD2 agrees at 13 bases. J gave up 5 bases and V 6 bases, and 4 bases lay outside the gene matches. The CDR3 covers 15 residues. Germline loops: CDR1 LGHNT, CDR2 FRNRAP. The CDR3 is CASGLTSGGNNEQFF. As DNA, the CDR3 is TGTGCTAGTGGACTGACTAGCGGGGGGAACAATGAGCAGTTCTTC.

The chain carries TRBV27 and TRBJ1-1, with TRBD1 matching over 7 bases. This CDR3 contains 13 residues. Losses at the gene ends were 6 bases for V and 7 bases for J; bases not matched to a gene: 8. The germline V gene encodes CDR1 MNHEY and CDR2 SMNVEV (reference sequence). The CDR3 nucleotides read TGTGCCAGCAGGGGACAGACTGGTAATGAAGCTTTCTTT. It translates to CASRGQTGNEAFF.

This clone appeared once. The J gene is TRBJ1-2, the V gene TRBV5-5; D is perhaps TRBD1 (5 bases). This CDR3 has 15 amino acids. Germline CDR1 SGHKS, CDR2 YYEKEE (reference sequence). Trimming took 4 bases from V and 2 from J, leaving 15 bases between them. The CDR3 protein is CASSLGALPNYGYTF. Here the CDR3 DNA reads TGTGCCAGCAGCCTAGGGGCCCTCCCCAACTATGGCTACACCTTC.

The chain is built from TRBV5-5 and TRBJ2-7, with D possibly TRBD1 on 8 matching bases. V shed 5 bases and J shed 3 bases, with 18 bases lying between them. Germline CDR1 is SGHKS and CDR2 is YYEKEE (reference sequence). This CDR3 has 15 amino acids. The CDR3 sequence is CASSSGQGGFYEQYF. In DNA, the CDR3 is TGTGCCAGCAGTTCCGGACAGGGAGGGTTCTACGAGCAGTACTTC.

This CDR3 reads CASSPHRTGPYEQYF. CDR3 in DNA: TGTGCCAGCAGCCCCCATCGGACAGGGCCCTACGAGCAGTACTTC. The J gene is TRBJ2-7, the V gene TRBV7-7; 8 bases agree with TRBD1. CDR1 SSHAT and CDR2 FNYEAQ come from the germline V gene (reference sequence). This CDR3 has 15 residues. V shed 5 bases, J shed 2 bases, and the junction held 8 bases outside the gene matches.

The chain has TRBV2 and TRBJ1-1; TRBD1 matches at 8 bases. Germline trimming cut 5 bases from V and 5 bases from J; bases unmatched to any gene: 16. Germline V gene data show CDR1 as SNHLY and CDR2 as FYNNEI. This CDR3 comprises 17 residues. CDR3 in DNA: TGTGCCAGCAGTAAAGACAGGGGATCCATCTTTAGGACTGAAGCTTTCTTT. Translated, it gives CASSKDRGSIFRTEAFF.

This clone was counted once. The DNA for the CDR3 is TGTGCCAGCAGCTTACCGGGACAGGGCCATGAAAAACTGTTTTTT. This sequence encodes CASSLPGQGHEKLFF. The genes are TRBV7-9 and TRBJ1-4; 9 bases match TRBD1. V gave up 2 bases and J gave up 6 bases; unmatched junction bases: 4. Germline loops: CDR1 SEHNR, CDR2 FQNEAQ (reference sequence). The CDR3 is 15 amino acids.

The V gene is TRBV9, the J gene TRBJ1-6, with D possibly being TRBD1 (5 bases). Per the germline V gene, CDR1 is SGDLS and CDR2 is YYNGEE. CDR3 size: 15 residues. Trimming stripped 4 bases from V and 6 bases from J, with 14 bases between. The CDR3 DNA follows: TGTGCCAGCAGCCCCAGTGGGGGGTTTAATTCACCCCTCCACTTT. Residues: CASSPSGGFNSPLHF. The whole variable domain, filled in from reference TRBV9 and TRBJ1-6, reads DSGVTQTPKHLITATGQRVTLRCSPRSGDLSVYWYQQSLDQGLQFLIQYYNGEERAKGNILERFSAQQFPDLHSELNLSSLELGDSALYFCASSPSGGFNSPLHFGNGTRLTVT.

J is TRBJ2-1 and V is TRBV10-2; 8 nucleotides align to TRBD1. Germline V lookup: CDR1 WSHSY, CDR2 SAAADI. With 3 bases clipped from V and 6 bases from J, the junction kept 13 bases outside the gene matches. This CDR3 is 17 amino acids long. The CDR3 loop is CASSEARDRSLGNEQFF. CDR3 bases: TGCGCCAGCAGTGAAGCCCGGGACAGGAGTTTGGGCAATGAGCAGTTCTTC.

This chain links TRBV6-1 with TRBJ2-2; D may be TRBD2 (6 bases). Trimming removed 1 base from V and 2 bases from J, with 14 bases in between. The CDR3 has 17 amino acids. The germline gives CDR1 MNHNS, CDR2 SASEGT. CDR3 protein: CASSEGVAGINTGELFF. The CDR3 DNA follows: TGTGCCAGCAGTGAAGGTGTCGCGGGGATCAACACCGGGGAGCTGTTTTTT.

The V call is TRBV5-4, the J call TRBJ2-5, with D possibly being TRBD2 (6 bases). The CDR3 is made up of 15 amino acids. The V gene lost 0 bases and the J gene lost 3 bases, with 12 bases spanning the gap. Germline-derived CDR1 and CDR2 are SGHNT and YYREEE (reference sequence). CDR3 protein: CASSLVVAAKETQYF. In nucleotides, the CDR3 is TGTGCCAGCAGCTTGGTGGTAGCGGCTAAAGAGACCCAGTACTTC.

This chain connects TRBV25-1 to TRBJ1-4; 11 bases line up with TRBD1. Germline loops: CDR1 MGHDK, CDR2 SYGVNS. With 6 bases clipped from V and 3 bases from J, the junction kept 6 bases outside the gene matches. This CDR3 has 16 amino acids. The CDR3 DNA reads TGTGCCAGCAGCCCGGACAGGGGGCTGGCTAATGAAAAACTGTTTTTT. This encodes CASSPDRGLANEKLFF. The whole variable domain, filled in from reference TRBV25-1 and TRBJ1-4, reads EADIYQTPRYLVIGTGKKITLECSQTMGHDKMYWYQQDPGMELHLIHYSYGVNSTEKGDLSSESTVSRIRTEHFPLTLESARPSHTSQYLCASSPDRGLANEKLFFGSGTQLSVL.

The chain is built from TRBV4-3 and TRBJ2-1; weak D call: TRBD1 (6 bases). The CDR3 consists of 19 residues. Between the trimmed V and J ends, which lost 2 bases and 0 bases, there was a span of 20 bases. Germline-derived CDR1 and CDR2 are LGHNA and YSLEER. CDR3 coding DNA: TGCGCCAGCAGCCAACGTTCCGGGACAAGGAAGAGCTCCTACAATGAGCAGTTCTTC. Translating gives CASSQRSGTRKSSYNEQFF.

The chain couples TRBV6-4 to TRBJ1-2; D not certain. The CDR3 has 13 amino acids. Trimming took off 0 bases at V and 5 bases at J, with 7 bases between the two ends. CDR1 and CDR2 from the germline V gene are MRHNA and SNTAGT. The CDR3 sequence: CASSDSPGYGYTF. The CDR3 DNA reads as TGTGCCAGCAGTGACTCCCCAGGTTATGGCTACACCTTC.

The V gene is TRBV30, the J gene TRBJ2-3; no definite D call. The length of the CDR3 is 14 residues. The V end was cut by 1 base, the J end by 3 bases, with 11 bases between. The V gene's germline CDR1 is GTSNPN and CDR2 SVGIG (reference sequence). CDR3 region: CAWSGLVGTDTQYF. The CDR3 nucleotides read TGTGCCTGGAGTGGCCTAGTAGGTACAGATACGCAGTATTTT.

The CDR3 DNA reads TGTGCCATCTCTCCGGGACAGGGTTTATGGCAGCCCCAGCATTTT. This encodes CAISPGQGLWQPQHF. The genes are TRBV10-3 and TRBJ1-5; 9 nucleotides line up with TRBD1. The J segment lost 7 bases and the V segment lost 8 bases, leaving 12 bases of the junction unmatched. The CDR3 is 15 residues long. CDR1 ENHRY and CDR2 SYGVKD come from the germline V gene.

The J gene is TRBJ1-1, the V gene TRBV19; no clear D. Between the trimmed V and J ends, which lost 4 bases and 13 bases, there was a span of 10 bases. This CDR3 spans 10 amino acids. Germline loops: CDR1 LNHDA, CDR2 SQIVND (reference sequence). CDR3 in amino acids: CASSRGEFFF. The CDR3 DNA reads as TGTGCCAGTAGTAGGGGAGAGTTTTTCTTT.

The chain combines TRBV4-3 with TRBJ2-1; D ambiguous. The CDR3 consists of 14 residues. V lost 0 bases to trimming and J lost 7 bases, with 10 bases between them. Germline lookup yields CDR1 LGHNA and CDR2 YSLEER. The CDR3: CASSQDLRYNEQFF. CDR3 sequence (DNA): TGCGCCAGCAGCCAAGATTTACGGTATAATGAGCAGTTCTTC.

The CDR3 DNA reads as TGTGCCAGCAGCCCCGCAAGCGGGGGACAAGGAGGAAACACCATATATTTT. Encoded protein: CASSPASGGQGGNTIYF. The chain joins TRBV14 to TRBJ1-3; TRBD1 might be the D (6 bases). Germline CDR1 SGHDN, CDR2 FVKESK. Trimming pared 4 bases from V and 4 bases from J, leaving 20 bases between. There are 17 residues in the CDR3.

The CDR3 DNA follows: TGCGCCAGCAGCCCAAACCCGCGAGCGGGCGAGCAGTACTTC. This translates into CASSPNPRAGEQYF. J is TRBJ2-7 and V is TRBV4-3; perhaps TRBD2 as D (6 bases). The germline V gene encodes CDR1 LGHNA and CDR2 YSLEER. There are 14 residues in the CDR3. V lost 4 bases to trimming and J lost 6 bases, with 16 bases between them.

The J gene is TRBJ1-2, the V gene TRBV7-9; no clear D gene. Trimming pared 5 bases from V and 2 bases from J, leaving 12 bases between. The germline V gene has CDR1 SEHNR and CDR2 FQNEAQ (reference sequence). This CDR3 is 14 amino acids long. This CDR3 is CASSPIEENYGYTF. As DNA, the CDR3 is TGTGCCAGCAGCCCGATTGAGGAGAACTATGGCTACACCTTC. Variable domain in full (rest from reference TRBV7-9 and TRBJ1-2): DTGVSQNPRHKITKRGQNVTFRCDPISEHNRLYWYRQTLGQGPEFLTYFQNEAQLEKSRLLSDRFSAERPKGSFSTLEIQRTEQGDSAMYLCASSPIEENYGYTFGSGTRLTVV.

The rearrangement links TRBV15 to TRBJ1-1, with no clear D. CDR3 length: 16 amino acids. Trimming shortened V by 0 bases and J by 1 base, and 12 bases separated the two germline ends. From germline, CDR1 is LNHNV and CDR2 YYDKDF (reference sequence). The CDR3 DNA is TGTGCCACCAGCAGAGACGGCTGCGGAGGGAACACTGAAGCTTTCTTT. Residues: CATSRDGCGGNTEAFF.

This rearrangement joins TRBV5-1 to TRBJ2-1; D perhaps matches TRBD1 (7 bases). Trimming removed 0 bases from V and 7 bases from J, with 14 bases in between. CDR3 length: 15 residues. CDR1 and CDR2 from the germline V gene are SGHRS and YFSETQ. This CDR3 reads CASSLGGQGGNEQFF. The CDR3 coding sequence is TGCGCCAGCAGCTTGGGAGGGCAGGGGGGTAATGAGCAGTTCTTC.

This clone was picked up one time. CDR3 DNA sequence: TGTGCCAGCAGCCCAGGGACAGGGGGTACGAACACTGAAGCTTTCTTT. Its translation: CASSPGTGGTNTEAFF. The rearrangement joins TRBV9 to TRBJ1-1, with 11 bases fitting TRBD1. The ends lost 4 bases at V and 1 base at J; junction bases unmatched: 6. Germline V gives CDR1 SGDLS, CDR2 YYNGEE. The CDR3 consists of 16 residues.

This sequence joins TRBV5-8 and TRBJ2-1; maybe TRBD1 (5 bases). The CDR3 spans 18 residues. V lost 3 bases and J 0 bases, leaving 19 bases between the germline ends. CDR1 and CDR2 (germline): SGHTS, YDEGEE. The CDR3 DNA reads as TGTGCCAGCAGCTCACAAGGGGCCGACTCCCCCTCCTACAATGAGCAGTTCTTC. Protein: CASSSQGADSPSYNEQFF.